The following is a TCR beta chain sequence with its context. The source of the sample is a study of PD-1 blockade in classical Hodgkin lymphoma. The trim removed 5 bases at V and 9 bases at J, leaving 4 bases unmatched. The CDR3 has 12 amino acids. Germline V gene sequence: CDR1 MDHEN, CDR2 SYDVKM. TCRdb's copy holds only in-frame clones and misses some; the assay was immunoSEQ multiplex PCR. The sample has tens of thousands of clones, approximately 88% seen once; the top ten hold approximately 0.36%. Time point of the sample: newly diagnosed, previously untreated cHL patient sample. The authors purified CD4+ T cells from thawed PBMCs by magnetic negative selection. Comparison PBMCs came from previously untreated, newly diagnosed classical Hodgkin lymphoma patients.

The clonotype was recovered from a human donor with classical Hodgkin lymphoma. Sequencing used CD4+ T cells from blood. This chain joins TRBV28 and TRBJ1-1; 9 bases map to TRBD1. CDR3 loop: CASSGGTGQAFF. In DNA, the CDR3 is TGTGCCAGCAGTGGAGGGACAGGGCAAGCTTTCTTT.